This TCR beta chain was profiled in a study of blood T cell repertoires in COVID-19. Across the study: PBMCs, B-cell-depleted T cells, or T cells provided the cDNA or gDNA that made up the material.

Germline V CDR1 and CDR2: GTSNPN, SVGIG (reference sequence). There are 16 residues in the CDR3. The V gene lost 0 bases and the J gene lost 1 base, with 15 bases spanning the gap. Authors' analysis steps: Reference gene primer amplification gave estimated nucleated cell counts. Assay: immunoSEQ multiplex PCR; the TCRdb copy retains only in-frame clones and omits some. The V and J calls and clone size were taken over from that table, and D and trimming were inferred from the DNA. The top ten hold approximately 2.9% of the sample, which has under 250,000 clones, about four fifths seen once. Sequenced sample: peripheral blood. The TCR sequence derives from a man between 45 and 60 years old with active or convalescent COVID-19. The chain has TRBV30 and TRBJ2-5; D may be TRBD1 (5 bases). CDR3: CAWSVRARGPQETQYF. The DNA of the CDR3 is TGTGCCTGGAGTGTACGGGCTAGGGGTCCCCAAGAGACCCAGTACTTC. Together with reference TRBV30 and TRBJ2-5, the CDR3 gives the full variable domain: SQTIHQWPATLVQPVGSPLSLECTVEGTSNPNLYWYRQAAGRGLQLLFYSVGIGQISSEVPQNLSASRPQDRQFILSSKKLLLSDSGFYLCAWSVRARGPQETQYFGPGTRLLVL.